This T cell receptor (beta chain) was captured by sequencing in a study of T cells after yellow fever vaccination. Synthesis of TCR cDNA relied on 5'RACE template switching, which attached a universal primer site and UMIs. TCRdb recomputed calls from the 5' RACE reads with MiXCR, one row per CDR3 protein. The sample comprises some 670,000 distinct CDR3 sequences, 9% to 15% of which are singletons, and more than 12% rests with the top ten. The sample holds a few counts of this clonotype. Source: PBMCs, taken on the day of the yellow fever booster vaccination. This TCR was recovered from a man aged 25-45 years who received the YFV17D yellow fever vaccine.

DNA of the CDR3: TGTGCCAGCAGTGAATTTAGGACAGGAGCCAACACTGAAGCTTTCTTT. Amino acids: CASSEFRTGANTEAFF. V gene TRBV25-1 combines with J gene TRBJ1-1; 7 positions match TRBD1. V shed 1 base, J shed 2 bases, and the junction held 7 bases outside the gene matches. The CDR3 consists of 16 residues. The V gene's germline CDR1 is MGHDK and CDR2 SYGVNS. The variable domain in full, completed from reference TRBV25-1 and TRBJ1-1, reads EADIYQTPRYLVIGTGKKITLECSQTMGHDKMYWYQQDPGMELHLIHYSYGVNSTEKGDLSSESTVSRIRTEHFPLTLESARPSHTSQYLCASSEFRTGANTEAFFGQGTRLTVV.